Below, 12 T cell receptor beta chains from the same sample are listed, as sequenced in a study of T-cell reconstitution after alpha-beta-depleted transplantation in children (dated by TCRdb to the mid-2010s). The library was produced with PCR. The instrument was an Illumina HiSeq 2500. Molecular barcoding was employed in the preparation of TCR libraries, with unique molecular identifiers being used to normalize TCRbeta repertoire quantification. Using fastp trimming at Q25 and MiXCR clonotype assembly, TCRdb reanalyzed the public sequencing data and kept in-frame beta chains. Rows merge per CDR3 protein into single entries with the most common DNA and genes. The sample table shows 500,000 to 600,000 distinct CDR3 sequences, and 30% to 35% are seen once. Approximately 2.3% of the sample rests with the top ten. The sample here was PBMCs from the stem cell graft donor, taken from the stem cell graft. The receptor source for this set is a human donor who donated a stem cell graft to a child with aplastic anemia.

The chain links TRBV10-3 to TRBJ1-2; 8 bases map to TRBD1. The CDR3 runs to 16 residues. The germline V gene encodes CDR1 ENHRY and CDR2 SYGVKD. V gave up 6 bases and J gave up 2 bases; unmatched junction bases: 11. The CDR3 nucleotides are TGTGCCATCAGCGATACGACAGGGGCAGAGAACTATGGCTACACCTTC. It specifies CAISDTTGAENYGYTF.

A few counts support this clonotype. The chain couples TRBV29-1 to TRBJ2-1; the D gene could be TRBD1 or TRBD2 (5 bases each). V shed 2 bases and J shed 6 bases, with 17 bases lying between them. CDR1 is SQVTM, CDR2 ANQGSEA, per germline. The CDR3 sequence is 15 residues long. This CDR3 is CSVEPDGAMVNEQFF. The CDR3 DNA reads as TGCAGCGTTGAACCGGACGGGGCTATGGTCAATGAGCAGTTCTTC.

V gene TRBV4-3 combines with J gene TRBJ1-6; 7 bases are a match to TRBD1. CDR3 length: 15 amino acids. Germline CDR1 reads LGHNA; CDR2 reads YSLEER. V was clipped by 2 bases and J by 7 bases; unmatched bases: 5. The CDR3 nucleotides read TGCGCCAGCAGCCAAACCGGGACAGTCAATTCACCCCTCCACTTT. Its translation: CASSQTGTVNSPLHF.

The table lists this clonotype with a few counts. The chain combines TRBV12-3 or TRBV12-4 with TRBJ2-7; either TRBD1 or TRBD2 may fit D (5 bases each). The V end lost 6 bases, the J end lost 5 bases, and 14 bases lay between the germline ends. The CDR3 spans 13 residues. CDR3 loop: CASSGDVEDEQYV. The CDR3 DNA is TGTGCCAGCAGCGGGGACGTAGAGGACGAGCAGTACGTC.

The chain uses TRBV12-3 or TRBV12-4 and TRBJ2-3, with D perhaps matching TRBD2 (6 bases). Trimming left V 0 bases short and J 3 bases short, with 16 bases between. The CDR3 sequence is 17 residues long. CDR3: CASSLAEGIVGTDTQYF. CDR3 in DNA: TGTGCCAGCAGTTTAGCGGAGGGGATAGTTGGTACAGATACGCAGTATTTT.

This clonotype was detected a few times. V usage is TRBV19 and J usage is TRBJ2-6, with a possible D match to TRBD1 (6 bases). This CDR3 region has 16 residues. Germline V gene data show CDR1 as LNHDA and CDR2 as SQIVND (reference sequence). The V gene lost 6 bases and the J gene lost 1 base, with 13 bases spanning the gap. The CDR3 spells CASRSLTGSGANVLTF. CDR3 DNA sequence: TGTGCCAGTAGGAGCCTGACAGGATCTGGGGCCAACGTCCTGACTTTC.

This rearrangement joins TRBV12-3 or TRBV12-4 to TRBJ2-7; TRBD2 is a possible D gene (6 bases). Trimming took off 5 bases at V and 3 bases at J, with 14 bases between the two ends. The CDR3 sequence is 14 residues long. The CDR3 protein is CASSPRREFYEQYF. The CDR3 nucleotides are TGTGCCAGCAGTCCCCGACGGGAGTTCTACGAGCAGTACTTC.

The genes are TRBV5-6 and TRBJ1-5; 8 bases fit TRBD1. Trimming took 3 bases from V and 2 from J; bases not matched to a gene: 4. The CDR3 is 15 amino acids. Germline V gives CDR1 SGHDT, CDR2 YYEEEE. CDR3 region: CASSSSGQGNQPQHF. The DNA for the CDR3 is TGTGCCAGCAGCTCATCGGGACAGGGCAATCAGCCCCAGCATTTT.

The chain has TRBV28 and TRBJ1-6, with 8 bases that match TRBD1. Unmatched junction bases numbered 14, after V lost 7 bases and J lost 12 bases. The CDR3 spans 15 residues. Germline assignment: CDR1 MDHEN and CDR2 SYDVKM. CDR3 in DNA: TGTGCCAGCACTTCCCCAAGGGACAGGCCTAAACCCCTCCACTTT. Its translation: CASTSPRDRPKPLHF.

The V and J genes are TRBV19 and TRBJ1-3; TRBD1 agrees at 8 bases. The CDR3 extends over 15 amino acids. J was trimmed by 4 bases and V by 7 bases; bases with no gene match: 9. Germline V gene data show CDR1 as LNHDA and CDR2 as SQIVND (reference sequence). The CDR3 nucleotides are TGTGCCAGTACAGGACAGGGATTTCTCGGAAACACCATATATTTT. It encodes CASTGQGFLGNTIYF.

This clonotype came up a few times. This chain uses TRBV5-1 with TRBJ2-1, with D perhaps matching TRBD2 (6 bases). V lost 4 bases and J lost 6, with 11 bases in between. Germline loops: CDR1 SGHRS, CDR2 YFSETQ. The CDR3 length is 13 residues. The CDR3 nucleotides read TGCGCCAGCAGCGTGGGACTCTTCAATGAGCAGTTCTTC. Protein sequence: CASSVGLFNEQFF.

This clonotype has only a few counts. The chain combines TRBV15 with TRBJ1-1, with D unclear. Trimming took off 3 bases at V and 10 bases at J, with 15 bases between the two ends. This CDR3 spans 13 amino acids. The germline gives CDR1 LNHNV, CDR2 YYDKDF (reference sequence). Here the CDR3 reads CATSSVPGLGAFF. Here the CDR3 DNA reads TGTGCCACCAGCAGCGTTCCTGGTTTGGGAGCTTTCTTT.